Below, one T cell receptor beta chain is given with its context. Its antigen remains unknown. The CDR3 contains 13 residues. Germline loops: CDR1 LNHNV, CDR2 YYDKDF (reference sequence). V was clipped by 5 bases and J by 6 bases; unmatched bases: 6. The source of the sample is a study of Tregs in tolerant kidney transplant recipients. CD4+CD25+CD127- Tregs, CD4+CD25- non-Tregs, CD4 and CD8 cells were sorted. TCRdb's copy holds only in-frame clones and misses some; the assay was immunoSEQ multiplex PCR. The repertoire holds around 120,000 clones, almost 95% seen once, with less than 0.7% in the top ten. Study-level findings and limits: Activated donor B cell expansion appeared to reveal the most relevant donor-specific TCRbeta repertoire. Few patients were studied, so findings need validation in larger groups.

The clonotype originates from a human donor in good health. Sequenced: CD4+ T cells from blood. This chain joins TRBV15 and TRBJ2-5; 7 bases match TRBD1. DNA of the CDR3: TGTGCCACCAGCGAACAGGGGATAAAGACCCAGTACTTC. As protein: CATSEQGIKTQYF. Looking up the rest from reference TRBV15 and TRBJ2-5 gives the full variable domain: DAMVIQNPRYQVTQFGKPVTLSCSQTLNHNVMYWYQQKSSQAPKLLFHYYDKDFNNEADTPDNFQSRRPNTSFCFLDIRSPGLGDTAMYLCATSEQGIKTQYFGPGTRLLVL.